Described below is a single TCR beta chain sequence and its context. This CDR3 is 13 amino acids long. Looked up from germline, CDR1 is MNHEY and CDR2 is SMNVEV (reference sequence). J gave up 5 bases and V 5 bases, and 5 bases lay outside the gene matches. The data belong to a study of blood T cell repertoires in COVID-19. Method: immunoSEQ multiplex PCR; TCRdb's copy keeps in-frame clones and lacks some. The sample holds more than 250,000 clones; approximately 86% are singletons and the top ten take about 2.2%. Sequencing was performed on peripheral blood. The receptor was isolated from a woman under 40 who had recovered from COVID-19. The genes are TRBV27 and TRBJ1-1; TRBD1 agrees at 7 bases. DNA of the CDR3: TGTGCCAGCAGTACCAGGGACAGAACTGAAGCTTTCTTT. It translates to CASSTRDRTEAFF.